The 20 T cell receptor beta chains below were found in one sample sequenced in a study of blood T cell repertoires in COVID-19. Some clones are missing from TCRdb's copy, which holds only in-frame ones; the method was immunoSEQ multiplex PCR. The table has more than 85,000 clones, approximately 80% seen once. The sequenced material came from peripheral blood. Every receptor here comes from a human donor in a cohort sampled during active COVID-19.

The chain is built from TRBV4-3 and TRBJ1-4; 9 bases align to TRBD1. CDR3 length equals 15 residues. V was pared by 0 bases and J by 13 bases, with 9 bases of the junction left unmatched. From germline, CDR1 is LGHNA and CDR2 YSLEER. This CDR3 is CASSQEATGGLGLFF. CDR3 sequence (DNA): TGCGCCAGCAGCCAAGAGGCGACAGGGGGACTTGGACTGTTTTTT.

The gene calls are TRBV12-2 and TRBJ2-7; TRBD1, the D gene given by the table, was not confirmed from the DNA. TRBV12-2 is a pseudogene locus. The CDR3 is 17 amino acids. The CDR3 protein is CASRFIPNTGQNYEQYF. CDR3 nucleotides: TGTGCAAGTCGCTTCATTCCGAACACCGGACAGAACTACGAGCAGTACTTC.

The rearrangement joins TRBV3-1 (or the pseudogene TRBV3-2) to TRBJ2-3; 11 nucleotides match TRBD2. V shed 2 bases and J 0 bases; nucleotides not matched to a gene: 7. Germline V gene data show CDR1 as LGHDT and CDR2 as YNNKEL (reference sequence). CDR3 length: 18 amino acids. The CDR3 nucleotides are TGTGCCAGCAGCCAATTCCTAGCGGGGGGTACGAGCACAGATACGCAGTATTTT. Residues: CASSQFLAGGTSTDTQYF.

J is TRBJ2-2 and V is TRBV5-1; 9 bases agree with TRBD1. Unmatched junction bases numbered 6, after V lost 4 bases and J lost 5 bases. The CDR3 runs 15 residues. Germline V lookup: CDR1 SGHRS, CDR2 YFSETQ. Here the CDR3 DNA reads TGCGCCAGCAGCCGGGGACAGGGAGTGACCGGGGAGCTGTTTTTT. The encoded protein is CASSRGQGVTGELFF.

This clone was seen only once. The chain carries TRBV3-1 (or the pseudogene TRBV3-2) and TRBJ2-1, with 7 positions matching TRBD2. The CDR3 length is 16 residues. Germline CDR1 and CDR2: LGHDT and YNNKEL (reference sequence). The J segment lost 0 bases and the V segment lost 3 bases, leaving 5 bases of the junction unmatched. CDR3 sequence: CASSQGGSFSYNEQFF. CDR3 nucleotide sequence: TGTGCCAGCAGCCAGGGGGGGAGTTTCTCCTACAATGAGCAGTTCTTC.

The chain carries TRBV5-1 and TRBJ2-7; D perhaps matches TRBD1 (6 bases). The CDR3 has 17 residues. Germline CDR1 is SGHRS and CDR2 is YFSETQ. V gave up 4 bases and J gave up 2 bases, with 22 bases separating them. CDR3 nucleotides: TGCGCCAGCAGCCCGCACCCGGGACGGGACACCGCCTACGAGCAGTACTTC. Its translation is CASSPHPGRDTAYEQYF.

The chain uses TRBV19 and TRBJ1-2; TRBD1 agrees at 9 bases. The germline V gene has CDR1 LNHDA and CDR2 SQIVND (reference sequence). The CDR3 totals 14 residues. The V and J ends lost 6 bases and 4 bases, in that order; junction bases with no gene match: 6. The CDR3 is CASSADRGSYGYTF. CDR3 nucleotide sequence: TGTGCCAGTAGCGCGGACAGGGGATCCTATGGCTACACCTTC.

The gene calls are TRBV7-3 and TRBJ2-7; D remains ambiguous. Germline V gives CDR1 SGHTA, CDR2 FQGTGA. CDR3 length equals 11 residues. V was shortened by 5 bases and J by 9 bases, with 11 bases between the two germline ends. The CDR3 DNA reads as TGTGCCAGCAGCGATTCCTATAGGCAGTACTTC. Translated: CASSDSYRQYF.

The genes are TRBV3-1 (or the pseudogene TRBV3-2) and TRBJ1-6; the match to TRBD1 covers 10 bases. This CDR3 comprises 18 residues. V trimming: 4 bases; J trimming: 2 bases; junction bases outside the gene matches: 8. Germline CDR1 reads LGHDT; CDR2 reads YNNKEL (reference sequence). CDR3 nucleotides: TGTGCCAGCAGCCGCCGGGACAGGGGAGTACCCTATAATTCACCCCTCCACTTT. Its translation: CASSRRDRGVPYNSPLHF.

The chain joins TRBV18 to TRBJ1-1; 8 positions agree with TRBD1. The V gene end was trimmed by 3 bases and the J gene end by 1 base; junction bases not matched to a gene: 7. This CDR3 spans 16 amino acids. The germline V gene encodes CDR1 KGHSH and CDR2 LQKENI. CDR3 sequence: CASSPVVGQGNTEAFF. CDR3 nucleotides: TGTGCCAGCTCACCGGTCGTTGGACAGGGGAACACTGAAGCTTTCTTT.

With respect to this clone: The junction differs from germline at one of its ends, possibly a read error. The chain recombines TRBV7-9 with TRBJ2-5; 7 bases agree with TRBD2. Germline V lookup: CDR1 SEHNR, CDR2 FQNEAQ (reference sequence). The CDR3 covers 17 residues. The CDR3 protein is CASTLGLGGAKQETQYF. DNA of the CDR3: TGTGCCAGCACCTTAGGGTTGGGAGGGGCGAAGCAAGAGACCCAGTACTTC.

The chain recombines TRBV6-5 with TRBJ2-1; a weak D match, TRBD2 (5 bases). CDR1 MNHEY and CDR2 SVGAGI come from the germline V gene. The CDR3 length is 15 residues. Trimming took off 0 bases at V and 2 bases at J, with 8 bases between the two ends. The CDR3 nucleotides are TGTGCCAGCAGTTACTCGCGGGTTCCCTACAATGAGCAGTTCTTC. Translation: CASSYSRVPYNEQFF.

This chain links TRBV11-2 with TRBJ1-2; 8 bases map to TRBD1. Looked up from germline, CDR1 is SGHAT and CDR2 is FQNNGV. This CDR3 region has 15 residues. V trimming: 4 bases; J trimming: 2 bases; junction bases outside the gene matches: 6. The CDR3 here is CASSSRQGWNYGYTF. The CDR3 DNA sequence: TGTGCCAGCAGCTCTAGACAGGGGTGGAACTATGGCTACACCTTC.

The J gene is TRBJ1-6, the V gene TRBV9; 7 bases map to TRBD1. V dropped 3 bases and J dropped 7; count of bases not matched to a gene: 4. Per germline, CDR1 SGDLS and CDR2 YYNGEE. The CDR3 extends over 14 amino acids. Written as DNA, the CDR3 is TGTGCCAGCAGCGATTTGGACAGGAATTCACCCCTCCACTTT. Residues: CASSDLDRNSPLHF.

The chain recombines TRBV2 with TRBJ1-1, with D possibly being TRBD1 (5 bases). Germline V gene data show CDR1 as SNHLY and CDR2 as FYNNEI. This CDR3 contains 13 residues. Trimming took off 4 bases at V and 1 base at J, with 7 bases between the two ends. The CDR3 spells CASSGQTNTEAFF. CDR3 DNA: TGTGCCAGCAGTGGACAGACGAACACTGAAGCTTTCTTT.

The chain joins TRBV4-2 to TRBJ2-1; 8 bases are a match to TRBD1. The CDR3 runs 16 residues. Germline V gene data show CDR1 as LGHNA and CDR2 as YNFKEQ. V was clipped by 4 bases and J by 3 bases; unmatched bases: 8. CDR3: CASSRNPDRDYNEQFF. The CDR3 nucleotides are TGTGCCAGCAGCCGGAACCCGGACAGGGACTACAATGAGCAGTTCTTC.

V usage is TRBV15 and J usage is TRBJ1-5, with D hard to call. There are 14 residues in the CDR3. V dropped 7 bases and J dropped 2 bases, with 12 bases sitting between them. Germline assignment: CDR1 LNHNV and CDR2 YYDKDF (reference sequence). DNA for the CDR3: TGTGCCACCAATGAGGCTATGGGCAATCAGCCCCAGCATTTT. Protein product: CATNEAMGNQPQHF. The whole variable domain, filled in from reference TRBV15 and TRBJ1-5, reads DAMVIQNPRYQVTQFGKPVTLSCSQTLNHNVMYWYQQKSSQAPKLLFHYYDKDFNNEADTPDNFQSRRPNTSFCFLDIRSPGLGDTAMYLCATNEAMGNQPQHFGDGTRLSIL.

This clone was detected a few times. The rearrangement links TRBV19 to TRBJ1-2; a possible D gene is TRBD1 (5 bases). The V end lost 8 bases, the J end lost 0 bases, and 13 bases lay between the germline ends. Per germline, CDR1 LNHDA and CDR2 SQIVND (reference sequence). CDR3 length: 14 residues. CDR3 coding DNA: TGTGCCAGTGTAGGACAAGCAACTAACTATGGCTACACCTTC. Amino acid sequence: CASVGQATNYGYTF. The whole variable domain, filled in from reference TRBV19 and TRBJ1-2, reads DGGITQSPKYLFRKEGQNVTLSCEQNLNHDAMYWYRQDPGQGLRLIYYSQIVNDFQKGDIAEGYSVSREKKESFPLTVTSAQKNPTAFYLCASVGQATNYGYTFGSGTRLTVV.

The chain combines TRBV6-2 or TRBV6-3 with TRBJ2-3; 9 bases are shared with TRBD2. CDR1 and CDR2 (germline): MNHEY, SVGEGT. J lost 0 bases, V lost 2 bases, and 6 bases had no gene match. The CDR3 is 17 residues long. This CDR3 is CASSYASSGTSTDTQYF. DNA of the CDR3: TGTGCCAGCAGTTACGCGTCTAGCGGGACTAGCACAGATACGCAGTATTTT.

The J gene is TRBJ1-5, the V gene TRBV6-2 or TRBV6-3, with D unresolved. The CDR3 is made up of 15 amino acids. CDR1 is MNHEY, CDR2 SVGEGT, per germline. Trimming pared 4 bases from V and 0 bases from J, leaving 10 bases between. The CDR3 protein is CASSSSPYSNQPQHF. DNA for the CDR3: TGTGCCAGCAGTTCTAGTCCCTATAGCAATCAGCCCCAGCATTTT.